This TCR beta chain was recorded in a study of Ad26.COV2.S vaccination and SARS-CoV-2 variants. Regarding treatment: 19 received Ad26.COV2.S at low or high dose, single or two shots; roughly five received placebo; per-sample allocation not given. The samples date from day 63 after the first vaccine or placebo injection. The method was immunoSEQ multiplex PCR; TCRdb's version includes in-frame clones alone and lacks a portion of them. The sample yields about 350,000 clones, around 89% seen once. This CDR3 has 14 amino acids. J was trimmed by 5 bases and V by 4 bases; bases with no gene match: 4. Per germline, CDR1 SGHRS and CDR2 YFSETQ. In regard to this clone: No antigen is known for it.

Overall study results and limits: Vaccinees reportedly had broad spike-specific CD8+ and CD4+ T cell responses.

The chain uses TRBV5-1 and TRBJ1-4; 8 bases are shared with TRBD1. The sequences come from peripheral blood, collected in a trial of Ad26.COV2.S vaccine versus placebo. The TCR originated in a person aged 18-60 years who received the Ad26.COV2.S COVID-19 vaccine or a placebo. The CDR3 DNA reads as TGCGCCAGCAGCCCATGGACAGGGAATGAAAAACTGTTTTTT. Translating gives CASSPWTGNEKLFF.